A selection of T cell receptor beta chains follows, all from one sample in a study of T cell responses to AZD1222 COVID-19 vaccine. Profiling relied on immunoSEQ multiplex PCR, and the TCRdb table lists in-frame clones only, not all of them. The table records 120,000 to 150,000 clones, roughly 92% of them present only once. The material was peripheral blood, obtained 28 days after the second AZD1222 dose. The source is an adult who received the AZD1222 COVID-19 vaccine. Both conserved end residues are part of each CDR3.

V gene | CDR3 protein
TRBV19 | CASSMGYGYTF
TRBV11-2 | CASSLLATAGEQYF
TRBV19 | CASTLSGGLSQPQHF
TRBV7-9 | CASSLDMNTEAFF
TRBV6-5 | CASSPYRGTYGYTF
TRBV6-5 | CASSYRGSSYEQYF
TRBV28 | CASSPGLPSGGYTF
TRBV5-1 | CASSSGDRSIGYTF
TRBV7-9 | CASSRQGGQPQHF
TRBV10-3 | CAAREGLAGKDTQYF
TRBV5-1 | CASRYTEATNEKLFF
TRBV7-2 | CASSLTAMNTEAFF
TRBV7-2 | CASSLVSPGRGQPQHF
TRBV6-5 | CASSYGRTGLAEAFF
TRBV5-5 | CASSPIPGQLEETQYF
TRBV27 | CASSTDRVDQPQHF
TRBV6-4 | CASTPRFEGQPQHF